These 25 T cell receptor beta chains came from one sample sequenced in a study of CD8 T cells in ankylosing spondylitis. Study outcomes and limitations: The study identified a TCR beta motif of fewer than 10 highly homologous variants that appeared characteristic of ankylosing spondylitis blood.

For these TCRs, the target antigens are not known. One entry per CDR3 protein, called by TCRdb with MiXCR from the 5' RACE reads. This table has 800,000 to 900,000 distinct CDR3 sequences, approximately 10% appearing once. Sequenced sample: blood, either unsorted or a sorted T cell fraction (not recorded which). These receptor sequences come from a male donor with ankylosing spondylitis.

The chain recombines TRBV4-2 with TRBJ2-2, with D maybe TRBD2 (5 bases). The germline gives CDR1 LGHNA, CDR2 YNFKEQ. The V end was cut by 1 base, the J end by 1 base, with 10 bases between. The CDR3 runs to 16 residues. In DNA, the CDR3 is TGTGCCAGCAGCCAAGTCATCGGACTGAACACCGGGGAGCTGTTTTTT. As protein: CASSQVIGLNTGELFF.

This clonotype appeared a few times. This chain links TRBV12-3 or TRBV12-4 with TRBJ2-5; D is possibly TRBD1 or TRBD2 (6 bases each). The ends were cut back, 3 bases at V and 5 bases at J, with 16 bases in the middle. The CDR3 spans 15 residues. The CDR3 bases are TGTGCCAGCAGTTTCCAGGGTCGGGGGCAGGAGACCCAGTACTTC. This translates into CASSFQGRGQETQYF.

In this sample, this clonotype turned up many times. The chain is built from TRBV4-3 and TRBJ2-3; tentative D call: TRBD2 (6 bases). V lost 0 bases and J lost 8, with 9 bases in between. Germline V gene data show CDR1 as LGHNA and CDR2 as YSLEER. The CDR3 has 13 residues. The CDR3 DNA follows: TGCGCCAGCAGCCAAGATCGGGGAGGTACGCAGTATTTT. Amino acid sequence: CASSQDRGGTQYF.

This clonotype was seen many times. The rearrangement links TRBV15 to TRBJ2-7; D may be TRBD1 (5 bases). The V end was cut by 4 bases, the J end by 3 bases, with 10 bases between. From germline, CDR1 is LNHNV and CDR2 YYDKDF (reference sequence). The CDR3 is made up of 13 amino acids. CDR3 coding DNA: TGTGCCACCAGCATGAGACAGCTCTACGAGCAGTACTTC. As protein: CATSMRQLYEQYF.

In its sample, this clonotype was seen a few times. This chain uses TRBV5-5 with TRBJ2-1, with 8 bases that match TRBD2. Germline CDR1 is SGHKS and CDR2 is YYEKEE (reference sequence). This CDR3 has 13 amino acids. V was pared by 7 bases and J by 5 bases, with 5 bases of the junction left unmatched. Written as DNA, the CDR3 is TGTGCCAGCGGCCGGGGGGGGCACAATGAGCAGTTCTTC. Translating gives CASGRGGHNEQFF. The full variable domain, its missing parts supplied by reference TRBV5-5 and TRBJ2-1, is DAGVTQSPTHLIKTRGQQVTLRCSPISGHKSVSWYQQVLGQGPQFIFQYYEKEERGRGNFPDRFSARQFPNYSSELNVNALLLGDSALYLCASGRGGHNEQFFGPGTRLTVL.

This clonotype was recorded at least ten times. This chain connects TRBV29-1 to TRBJ1-4, with TRBD1 identical over 8 bases. From germline, CDR1 is SQVTM and CDR2 ANQGSEA. The trim removed 6 bases at V and 8 bases at J, leaving 11 bases unmatched. The CDR3 sequence is 14 residues long. The CDR3, as DNA: TGCAGCGTGGGCGGACAGGGTTTTATGGAAAAACTGTTTTTT. This gives the protein CSVGGQGFMEKLFF.

This clonotype was seen at least ten times. The chain is built from TRBV27 and TRBJ2-7; perhaps D is TRBD1 or TRBD2 (5 bases each). Trimming left V 6 bases short and J 2 bases short, with 20 bases between. CDR3 size: 16 residues. Germline lookup yields CDR1 MNHEY and CDR2 SMNVEV (reference sequence). CDR3 DNA: TGTGCCAGCAGAACACCGGGACGCCGCTCAACCTACGAGCAGTACTTC. It yields the protein CASRTPGRRSTYEQYF.

The V and J genes are TRBV29-1 and TRBJ2-6, with D hard to call. The CDR3 loop spans 14 amino acids. Trimming pared 1 base from V and 2 bases from J, leaving 6 bases between. Germline CDR1 SQVTM, CDR2 ANQGSEA. The chain's CDR3 is CSVEAGPGANVLTF. The DNA for the CDR3 is TGCAGCGTTGAAGCCGGGCCTGGGGCCAACGTCCTGACTTTC.

The chain uses TRBV11-1 and TRBJ1-1; D might be TRBD1 (5 bases). V lost 5 bases, J lost 7 bases, and 23 bases lay in between. There are 16 residues in the CDR3. From germline, CDR1 is SGHAT and CDR2 FQDESV (reference sequence). CDR3 bases: TGTGCCAGCAGCGGACTCGGGACGGGGAGGTCAAGTGAAGCTTTCTTT. Its protein product is CASSGLGTGRSSEAFF.

This clonotype was seen only once. The chain employs TRBV7-2 and TRBJ1-4; D possibly corresponds to TRBD1 (6 bases). Trimming pared 2 bases from V and 7 bases from J, leaving 8 bases between. Germline CDR1 and CDR2: SGHTA and FQGNSA. The CDR3 extends over 13 amino acids. CDR3 protein: CASSLMDSEKLFF. The CDR3 region has the DNA TGTGCCAGCAGCTTAATGGACAGTGAAAAACTGTTTTTT.

This clonotype was picked up a small number of times. The chain is built from TRBV6-1 and TRBJ2-3; 10 bases agree with TRBD2. CDR1 is MNHNS, CDR2 SASEGT, per germline. There are 15 residues in the CDR3. With V trimmed by 7 bases and J by 6 bases, 10 bases remained unmatched. The CDR3 nucleotides are TGTGCCAGCAAAGCGGGGGGGAATGTTGGTGATACGCAGTATTTT. This sequence encodes CASKAGGNVGDTQYF.

The V and J genes are TRBV15 and TRBJ2-5; the D gene is possibly TRBD1 (6 bases). The length of the CDR3 is 13 residues. CDR1 and CDR2 (germline): LNHNV, YYDKDF (reference sequence). V lost 6 bases, J lost 4 bases, and 12 bases lay in between. This CDR3 reads CATRTPGAETQYF. The CDR3 coding sequence is TGTGCCACCAGGACCCCAGGGGCAGAGACCCAGTACTTC.

V and J are TRBV5-4 and TRBJ2-7; TRBD1 agrees at 8 bases. This CDR3 contains 14 residues. Looked up from germline, CDR1 is SGHNT and CDR2 is YYREEE (reference sequence). The J segment lost 0 bases and the V segment lost 4 bases, leaving 3 bases of the junction unmatched. CDR3 DNA sequence: TGTGCCAGCAGCGGGGACAGGAGCTCCTACGAGCAGTACTTC. Its translation is CASSGDRSSYEQYF.

This clonotype was recorded a few times. This chain connects TRBV6-5 to TRBJ2-7, with 9 bases identical to TRBD1. The germline V gene encodes CDR1 MNHEY and CDR2 SVGAGI. The CDR3 consists of 17 residues. The V gene end was trimmed by 1 base and the J gene end by 2 bases; junction bases not matched to a gene: 9. DNA for the CDR3: TGTGCCAGCAGTTACTTCTACCCCGGGACAGGGCCCTACGAGCAGTACTTC. Protein: CASSYFYPGTGPYEQYF.

This clonotype was counted only a few times. The V call is TRBV20-1, the J call TRBJ1-1, with 11 bases matching TRBD1. V shed 5 bases and J 7 bases; nucleotides not matched to a gene: 6. The CDR3 has 13 residues. Germline CDR1 DFQATT, CDR2 SNEGSKA (reference sequence). The CDR3 here is CSAPDRGLGEAFF. The CDR3 nucleotides read TGCAGTGCTCCGGACAGGGGGCTTGGTGAAGCTTTCTTT.

DNA for the CDR3: TGTGCCAGCAGCCAAGAGACGTGGGGTAGCGGGAGGGCAGTTACGCAGTATTTT. It codes for CASSQETWGSGRAVTQYF. The chain carries TRBV4-2 and TRBJ2-3, with 11 bases identical to TRBD2. Unmatched junction bases numbered 13, after V lost 0 bases and J lost 8 bases. Germline assignment: CDR1 LGHNA and CDR2 YNFKEQ. The CDR3 contains 18 residues.

The chain uses TRBV18 and TRBJ2-1, with TRBD2 matching 7 bases. The germline V gene encodes CDR1 KGHSH and CDR2 LQKENI. Trimming took 0 bases from V and 8 from J; bases not matched to a gene: 13. The CDR3 contains 17 residues. The CDR3 is CASSPPLGLGEVDEQFF. DNA for the CDR3: TGTGCCAGCTCACCACCCCTCGGACTAGGGGAAGTTGATGAGCAGTTCTTC.

The chain carries TRBV5-1 and TRBJ2-7; TRBD2 aligns across 9 bases. Germline V CDR1 and CDR2: SGHRS, YFSETQ. V lost 3 bases, J lost 5 bases, and 6 bases stayed unmatched. The CDR3 runs to 14 residues. CDR3 sequence: CASSWGLATHEQYF. For the CDR3, the DNA is TGCGCCAGCAGCTGGGGACTAGCTACGCACGAGCAGTACTTC.

V is TRBV9 and J is TRBJ2-5; 8 bases are a match to TRBD1. Unmatched junction bases numbered 3, after V lost 0 bases and J lost 5 bases. Germline V gene data show CDR1 as SGDLS and CDR2 as YYNGEE. CDR3 length: 14 amino acids. The CDR3 loop is CASSVAGGAETQYF. The DNA for the CDR3 is TGTGCCAGCAGCGTAGCAGGGGGCGCGGAGACCCAGTACTTC.

The J gene is TRBJ2-7, the V gene TRBV20-1; no firm D call. Germline CDR1 reads DFQATT; CDR2 reads SNEGSKA (reference sequence). This CDR3 contains 13 residues. V lost 6 bases, J lost 2 bases, and 14 bases lay in between. The CDR3 coding sequence is TGCAGTGCCAAATCCGGGTCGACCTACGAGCAGTACTTC. It is translated as CSAKSGSTYEQYF.

This clonotype showed up just a few times. The chain has TRBV29-1 and TRBJ2-1, with 7 bases identical to TRBD2. Germline V CDR1 and CDR2: SQVTM, ANQGSEA. The trim removed 4 bases at V and 2 bases at J, leaving 5 bases unmatched. CDR3 length equals 14 residues. CDR3 DNA: TGCAGCGTTGCGGTGCTAGCGGCCTACAATGAGCAGTTCTTC. It is translated as CSVAVLAAYNEQFF.

This clonotype has more than one count but fewer than ten. The junction and the germline gene differ at one end; a read error may be behind it. This rearrangement joins TRBV4-2 to TRBJ2-3; the D gene is possibly TRBD2 (5 bases). Germline CDR1 LGHNA, CDR2 YNFKEQ. This CDR3 comprises 16 residues. CDR3 bases: TGCGCCAGCAGCCAAGATGTGGAGGCAGGCACAGATACGCAGTATTTT. It yields the protein CASSQDVEAGTDTQYF.

This clonotype has just a few counts. This chain connects TRBV6-1 to TRBJ2-1; 7 nucleotides align to TRBD2. Losses at the gene ends were 6 bases for V and 7 bases for J; bases not matched to a gene: 12. CDR1 and CDR2 (germline): MNHNS, SASEGT. The CDR3 sequence is 15 residues long. CDR3 in amino acids: CASSPAGVAGNEQFF. The CDR3 DNA reads as TGTGCCAGCAGCCCTGCGGGAGTAGCAGGGAATGAGCAGTTCTTC.

The genes are TRBV3-1 and TRBJ2-1, with TRBD2 as a possible D gene (7 bases). The ends were cut back, 1 base at V and 9 bases at J, with 10 bases in the middle. The CDR3 consists of 13 residues. CDR1 and CDR2 from the germline V gene are LGHDT and YNNKEL (reference sequence). The CDR3 protein is CASSQGRGGEQFF. CDR3 bases: TGTGCCAGCAGCCAAGGGAGGGGGGGTGAGCAGTTCTTC.

In its sample, this clonotype was seen a few times. The chain's CDR3 is CASSSTGTSGGERYNEQFF. CDR3 nucleotides: TGTGCCAGCAGTTCAACCGGGACTAGCGGGGGGGAACGTTACAATGAGCAGTTCTTC. V is TRBV6-5 and J is TRBJ2-1; 16 bases match TRBD2. V gave up 4 bases and J gave up 4 bases; unmatched junction bases: 10. CDR1 and CDR2 (germline): MNHEY, SVGAGI. The CDR3 loop spans 19 amino acids.